Presented here are 29 T cell receptor beta chains from one specimen sequenced in a study of blood T cell repertoires in COVID-19 (dated by TCRdb to 2018 to 2020). The library was made by the immunoSEQ multiplex PCR assay. In its TCRdb copy, this immuneACCESS table keeps in-frame sequences only and misses some clones. Where compared with another copy, unresolved V genes explain less than half of these, and the others have no known cause. Recorded for this sample are 200,000 to 250,000 clones; roughly 80% of them occurred a single time. About 1.3% of the sample is taken by the ten largest. The specimen sequenced was PBMCs or T cells enriched from blood (not recorded which). The receptors were gathered from a middle-aged woman with acute COVID-19.

The table lists this clone with a few counts. In nucleotides, the CDR3 is TGTGCCAGCAGTTTTAAGACAGAAGGCACAGATACGCAGTATTTT. This codes for CASSFKTEGTDTQYF. This sequence joins TRBV28 and TRBJ2-3; D possibly corresponds to TRBD1 (5 bases). The germline V gene encodes CDR1 MDHEN and CDR2 SYDVKM. Trimming took off 3 bases at V and 1 base at J, with 11 bases between the two ends. The CDR3 loop spans 15 amino acids.

The gene calls are TRBV18 and TRBJ1-1, with 8 bases matching TRBD1. With V trimmed by 6 bases and J by 1 base, 4 bases remained unmatched. The CDR3 totals 14 residues. Per the germline V gene, CDR1 is KGHSH and CDR2 is LQKENI. CDR3 in amino acids: CASSRDRKNTEAFF. The CDR3 coding sequence is TGTGCCAGCTCGCGGGACAGGAAGAACACTGAAGCTTTCTTT.

V and J are TRBV29-1 and TRBJ2-3; 13 bases match TRBD2. CDR1 is SQVTM and CDR2 is ANQGSEA in the germline V gene. V was clipped by 6 bases and J by 2 bases; unmatched bases: 5. CDR3 size: 15 residues. The CDR3 loop reads CSVPGTSGVTDTQYF. The DNA for the CDR3 is TGCAGCGTCCCCGGGACTAGCGGGGTCACAGATACGCAGTATTTT.

This chain links TRBV7-6 with TRBJ1-4; D is possibly TRBD1 (6 bases). The CDR3 is 15 residues long. V was trimmed by 4 bases and J by 7 bases, leaving 16 bases between them. Looked up from germline, CDR1 is SGHVS and CDR2 is FNYEAQ. Here the CDR3 DNA reads TGTGCCAGCAGCTCAACGGGGGGCATCGGTGAAAAACTGTTTTTT. Translation: CASSSTGGIGEKLFF.

This chain uses TRBV18 with TRBJ2-2; 9 bases match TRBD1. The trim removed 8 bases at V and 6 bases at J, leaving 4 bases unmatched. The CDR3 sequence is 13 residues long. Germline lookup yields CDR1 KGHSH and CDR2 LQKENI. CDR3 sequence reads: CASHRGLAGELFF. CDR3 sequence (DNA): TGTGCCAGCCACAGGGGGCTGGCCGGGGAGCTGTTTTTT.

The rearrangement uses TRBV7-9 and TRBJ2-5; the match to TRBD2 covers 8 bases. Germline values: CDR1 SEHNR, CDR2 FQNEAQ (reference sequence). The CDR3 sequence is 17 residues long. Trimming at V came to 0 bases and at J to 3 bases, leaving 9 bases not matched to a gene. The CDR3 loop reads CASSLARVAGPKETQYF. DNA of the CDR3: TGTGCCAGCAGCTTAGCGAGGGTAGCGGGACCCAAAGAGACCCAGTACTTC. Full variable domain (missing parts from reference TRBV7-9 and TRBJ2-5): DTGVSQNPRHKITKRGQNVTFRCDPISEHNRLYWYRQTLGQGPEFLTYFQNEAQLEKSRLLSDRFSAERPKGSFSTLEIQRTEQGDSAMYLCASSLARVAGPKETQYFGPGTRLLVL.

This rearrangement joins TRBV9 to TRBJ2-1; 11 bases fit TRBD2. This CDR3 has 15 amino acids. Germline trimming cut 0 bases from V and 7 bases from J; bases unmatched to any gene: 3. The V gene's germline CDR1 is SGDLS and CDR2 YYNGEE. The CDR3 region is CASSVVASGGNEQFF. CDR3 DNA sequence: TGTGCCAGCAGCGTAGTGGCTAGCGGGGGGAATGAGCAGTTCTTC.

The chain recombines TRBV19 with TRBJ1-6, with D unresolved. V was clipped by 6 bases and J by 4 bases, with 4 bases between them. CDR1 is LNHDA, CDR2 SQIVND, per germline (reference sequence). The CDR3 length is 12 residues. The DNA of the CDR3 is TGTGCCAGTAGCACTTATAATTCACCCCTCCACTTT. Protein product: CASSTYNSPLHF.

CDR3 sequence: CAFPGASGGPQETQYF. In DNA form, the CDR3 reads TGTGCCTTCCCGGGCGCTAGCGGGGGTCCTCAAGAGACCCAGTACTTC. V usage is TRBV5-4 and J usage is TRBJ2-5; 10 bases fit TRBD2. The CDR3 runs 16 residues. Germline V gives CDR1 SGHNT, CDR2 YYREEE (reference sequence). Trimming cost V 10 bases and J 2 bases; bases outside gene matches: 14. Variable domain in full (rest from reference TRBV5-4 and TRBJ2-5): ETGVTQSPTHLIKTRGQQVTLRCSSQSGHNTVSWYQQALGQGPQFIFQYYREEENGRGNFPPRFSGLQFPNYSSELNVNALELDDSALYLCAFPGASGGPQETQYFGPGTRLLVL.

This chain links TRBV28 with TRBJ1-2; D is ambiguous. The V and J ends lost 5 bases and 4 bases respectively, with 8 bases between them. The CDR3 length is 12 residues. Germline V gene lookup returns CDR1 MDHEN and CDR2 SYDVKM. The CDR3 here is CASSNAGYGYTF. In DNA, the CDR3 is TGTGCCAGCAGTAATGCAGGCTATGGCTACACCTTC.

The chain joins TRBV28 to TRBJ2-3; TRBD2 matches 14 bases. J was trimmed by 3 bases and V by 2 bases; bases with no gene match: 4. Germline V gene sequence: CDR1 MDHEN, CDR2 SYDVKM. The CDR3 sequence is 17 residues long. The CDR3 reads CASSLGTSGSRTDTQYF. In DNA, the CDR3 is TGTGCCAGCAGTTTAGGGACTAGCGGGAGTCGGACAGATACGCAGTATTTT.

This clone has more than one count but fewer than ten. The J gene is TRBJ1-6, the V gene TRBV7-8, with a tentative D call TRBD1 (6 bases). V was cut by 5 bases and J by 9 bases, with 20 bases left in between. The CDR3 spans 16 residues. Germline V gene lookup returns CDR1 SGHVS and CDR2 FQNEAQ. The CDR3 is CASSPNGGQGGSPLHF. The CDR3 DNA follows: TGTGCCAGCAGCCCAAATGGGGGACAAGGAGGTTCACCCCTCCACTTT. The whole variable domain, filled in from reference TRBV7-8 and TRBJ1-6, reads GAGVSQSPRYKVAKRGQDVALRCDPISGHVSLFWYQQALGQGPEFLTYFQNEAQLDKSGLPSDRFFAERPEGSVSTLKIQRTQQEDSAVYLCASSPNGGQGGSPLHFGNGTRLTVT.

The genes are TRBV7-3 and TRBJ1-1; TRBD1 matches at 9 bases. Trimming took 5 bases from V and 4 from J; bases not matched to a gene: 8. CDR1 is SGHTA and CDR2 is FQGTGA in the germline V gene. The CDR3 is 15 residues long. The CDR3 DNA reads as TGTGCCAGCAGCCCCGGGGGACAGGGTGTCACTGAAGCTTTCTTT. Amino acid sequence: CASSPGGQGVTEAFF.

CDR3 loop: CASSLGQNQPQHF. The DNA of the CDR3 is TGTGCCAGCAGTTTAGGACAGAATCAGCCCCAGCATTTT. J is TRBJ1-5 and V is TRBV12-3 or TRBV12-4, with D perhaps TRBD1 (5 bases). This CDR3 contains 13 residues. V was shortened by 1 base and J by 4 bases, with 5 bases between the two germline ends.

The rearrangement joins TRBV7-9 to TRBJ2-3; possibly TRBD1 for D (6 bases). This CDR3 is 14 amino acids long. Germline V gene lookup returns CDR1 SEHNR and CDR2 FQNEAQ (reference sequence). Trimming took off 7 bases at V and 2 bases at J, with 13 bases between the two ends. The CDR3 DNA is TGTGCCAGCACCTCGACAGGCTACACAGATACGCAGTATTTT. This codes for CASTSTGYTDTQYF. The full variable domain, completed using reference TRBV7-9 and TRBJ2-3, is DTGVSQNPRHKITKRGQNVTFRCDPISEHNRLYWYRQTLGQGPEFLTYFQNEAQLEKSRLLSDRFSAERPKGSFSTLEIQRTEQGDSAMYLCASTSTGYTDTQYFGPGTRLTVL.

This clone has only a few counts. This chain links TRBV24-1 with TRBJ2-7; TRBD2 might be the D (5 bases). This CDR3 has 14 amino acids. The V and J ends lost 4 bases and 7 bases respectively, with 16 bases between them. Germline CDR1 is KGHDR and CDR2 is SFDVKD. This CDR3 reads CATSDPQRPGEQYF. As DNA, the CDR3 is TGTGCCACCAGTGACCCTCAGAGACCGGGGGAGCAGTACTTC.

V and J are TRBV28 and TRBJ1-2; TRBD1 is a possible D gene (5 bases). V lost 5 bases and J lost 9, with 25 bases in between. Germline loops: CDR1 MDHEN, CDR2 SYDVKM. The CDR3 sequence is 16 residues long. Written as DNA, the CDR3 is TGTGCCAGCAGTCCCCCACCGGGCAGGGATCCCCCCAGCTACACCTTC. Encoded protein: CASSPPPGRDPPSYTF.

The gene calls are TRBV7-8 and TRBJ1-5, with TRBD1 as a possible D gene (6 bases). V lost 5 bases to trimming and J lost 0 bases, with 11 bases between them. The length of the CDR3 is 15 residues. The germline CDR1 and CDR2 sequences are SGHVS and FQNEAQ. The CDR3: CASSPGHLSNQPQHF. The CDR3 nucleotides are TGTGCCAGCAGCCCGGGACATCTTAGCAATCAGCCCCAGCATTTT.

The J gene is TRBJ1-1, the V gene TRBV27; possibly TRBD1 for D (5 bases). Germline values: CDR1 MNHEY, CDR2 SMNVEV (reference sequence). With 8 bases removed from V and 0 bases from J, the gap between germline ends came to 10 bases. The CDR3 is 13 amino acids. The CDR3 DNA follows: TGTGCCAGCGGTGACAGCCTGAACACTGAAGCTTTCTTT. It is translated as CASGDSLNTEAFF.

The V and J genes are TRBV18 and TRBJ2-7, with 11 positions matching TRBD1. The length of the CDR3 is 15 residues. The germline CDR1 and CDR2 sequences are KGHSH and LQKENI. V lost 4 bases and J lost 2; bases outside the gene matches: 4. CDR3 bases: TGTGCCAGCTCACGCAAGGACAGGGGGCCCTACGAGCAGTACTTC. Translated, it gives CASSRKDRGPYEQYF.

The chain is built from TRBV29-1 and TRBJ1-2, with a possible D match to TRBD1 (6 bases). V was trimmed by 6 bases and J by 8 bases, leaving 10 bases between them. Germline loops: CDR1 SQVTM, CDR2 ANQGSEA. The CDR3 totals 10 residues. In DNA, the CDR3 is TGCAGCGTACAGGGAAGCGGCTACACCTTC. Translating gives CSVQGSGYTF.

The chain recombines TRBV13 with TRBJ2-2; 7 nucleotides agree with TRBD1. The CDR3 runs 15 residues. Germline-derived CDR1 and CDR2 are PRHDT and FYEKMQ (reference sequence). V lost 2 bases and J lost 4; bases outside the gene matches: 4. CDR3 nucleotide sequence: TGTGCCAGCAGCTTACTACAGGGGAGCACCGGGGAGCTGTTTTTT. This gives the protein CASSLLQGSTGELFF.

This clone was observed once. The rearrangement joins TRBV4-2 to TRBJ1-6; D may be TRBD1 (5 bases). CDR1 LGHNA and CDR2 YNFKEQ come from the germline V gene. CDR3 size: 15 residues. V shed 0 bases and J shed 8 bases, with 11 bases lying between them. CDR3 DNA: TGTGCCAGCAGCCAAGATTGGAGGGGTCATTCACCCCTCCACTTT. Its translation: CASSQDWRGHSPLHF.

The genes are TRBV27 and TRBJ1-3; D unclear. From germline, CDR1 is MNHEY and CDR2 SMNVEV (reference sequence). V was shortened by 8 bases and J by 3 bases, with 14 bases between the two germline ends. CDR3 length: 14 residues. The CDR3 loop is CASSAGRSGNTIYF. The CDR3 nucleotides read TGTGCCAGCTCGGCGGGGAGGAGTGGAAACACCATATATTTT.

This chain connects TRBV29-1 to TRBJ2-7, with D maybe TRBD1 (6 bases). The V gene's germline CDR1 is SQVTM and CDR2 ANQGSEA. The CDR3 spans 12 residues. Trimming left V 6 bases short and J 5 bases short, with 14 bases between. The CDR3 loop is CSVAGTFHEQYF. The CDR3 DNA reads TGCAGCGTAGCCGGGACATTCCACGAGCAGTACTTC.

The chain has TRBV19 and TRBJ1-5; maybe TRBD1 (5 bases). The CDR3 is 15 residues long. The germline V gene has CDR1 LNHDA and CDR2 SQIVND (reference sequence). With 1 base removed from V and 4 bases from J, the gap between germline ends came to 11 bases. The CDR3 here is CASSIALGGNQPQHF. The CDR3 region has the DNA TGTGCCAGTAGTATAGCGCTCGGGGGGAATCAGCCCCAGCATTTT.

This clone was counted only a few times. The chain recombines TRBV7-2 with TRBJ2-1; 9 nucleotides agree with TRBD1. The junction had 6 bases not matched to a gene; V was cut back by 3 bases and J by 3 bases. Looked up from germline, CDR1 is SGHTA and CDR2 is FQGNSA. This CDR3 comprises 16 residues. CDR3 sequence (DNA): TGTGCCAGCAGCTTCGCCGGGACAGGGAGCTACAATGAGCAGTTCTTC. Its protein product is CASSFAGTGSYNEQFF. Full variable domain (remainder filled in from reference TRBV7-2 and TRBJ2-1): GAGVSQSPSNKVTEKGKDVELRCDPISGHTALYWYRQSLGQGLEFLIYFQGNSAPDKSGLPSDRFSAERTGGSVSTLTIQRTQQEDSAVYLCASSFAGTGSYNEQFFGPGTRLTVL.

The chain uses TRBV6-5 and TRBJ2-5, with D perhaps matching TRBD2 (6 bases). V shed 7 bases and J shed 2 bases, with 11 bases lying between them. From germline, CDR1 is MNHEY and CDR2 SVGAGI. This CDR3 contains 13 residues. CDR3 DNA: TGTGCCAGCACCTTAGCGGAACAAGAGACCCAGTACTTC. It encodes CASTLAEQETQYF.

This chain links TRBV7-9 with TRBJ2-2; a possible D gene is TRBD1 (6 bases). Germline CDR1 is SEHNR and CDR2 is FQNEAQ (reference sequence). This CDR3 comprises 13 residues. V was clipped by 3 bases and J by 9 bases, with 11 bases between them. Here the CDR3 reads CASSLGAARELFF. The DNA of the CDR3 is TGTGCCAGCAGCTTGGGGGCCGCTCGGGAGCTGTTTTTT.